A selection of T cell receptor beta chains follows, all from one sample in a study of shared clonotypes between healthy human individuals. TCRdb keeps only in-frame clones here, not all; method: immunoSEQ multiplex PCR. The sample lists roughly 2.5 million clones, 85% to 95% occurring once. The specimen sequenced was naive CD4+ T cells sorted from blood. The receptors were gathered from a man younger than 35 in good health. Each CDR3 is given with its conserved first and last residue. The D gene is left open where the match is weak. Some rows mark clone size as missing; the rest say once, few, many or name a class of expanded clone.

CDR3,DNA,V,size,D,J
CASSRTGDYGYTF,TGTGCCAGCAGTCGAACGGGGGACTATGGCTACACCTTC,TRBV6-1,-,-,TRBJ1-2
CASGSNLGGAVEKLFF,TGTGCTAGTGGTTCAAACTTAGGGGGCGCCGTGGAAAAACTGTTTTTT,TRBV12-5,-,TRBD1,TRBJ1-4
CASSPLGTGSNQPQHF,TGTGCCAGCTCACCACTTGGGACAGGTAGCAATCAGCCCCAGCATTTT,TRBV18,-,TRBD1,TRBJ1-5
CASSVGTDTQYF,TGTGCCAGCAGCGTGGGTACAGATACGCAGTATTTT,TRBV2,-,-,TRBJ2-3
CASSVGHTDTQYF,TGTGCCAGTAGTGTGGGACACACAGATACGCAGTATTTT,TRBV19,-,-,TRBJ2-3
CAWSVAGVDTQYF,TGTGCCTGGAGTGTAGCGGGAGTAGATACGCAGTATTTT,TRBV30,-,TRBD2,TRBJ2-3
CASPKDRNTEAFF,TGTGCCAGCCCTAAAGACAGAAACACTGAAGCTTTCTTT,TRBV6-1,once,-,TRBJ1-1
CASSPGQENTEAFF,TGTGCCAGCAGCCCGGGACAGGAGAACACTGAAGCTTTCTTT,TRBV5-4,-,TRBD1,TRBJ1-1
CASRNSGGNSPLHF,TGTGCCAGCAGGAACAGCGGGGGAAATTCACCCCTCCACTTT,TRBV6-6,once,-,TRBJ1-6
CASGSGAGANVLTF,TGTGCCAGCGGGAGTGGGGCTGGGGCCAACGTCCTGACTTTC,TRBV9,once,-,TRBJ2-6
CASRRDGRVYEQYF,TGTGCCAGCAGAAGGGACGGGCGTGTCTACGAGCAGTACTTC,TRBV6-5,-,-,TRBJ2-7
CASRRDSGGLGTQYF,TGCGCCAGCAGGCGGGACTCTGGTGGTTTGGGGACCCAGTACTTC,TRBV5-1,-,-,TRBJ2-5
CASSEMEYGYTF,TGTGCCAGCAGTGAAATGGAGTATGGCTACACCTTC,TRBV2,-,-,TRBJ1-2
CASSVGAGQGADTQYF,TGTGCCAGCAGCGTAGGAGCGGGACAGGGGGCAGATACGCAGTATTTT,TRBV9,-,TRBD1,TRBJ2-3
CASSGTGHYSPLHF,TGTGCCAGCAGTGGGACAGGACATTATTCACCCCTCCACTTT,TRBV2,few,TRBD1,TRBJ1-6
CASSLGEGANYGYTF,TGTGCCAGCAGCTTAGGGGAAGGAGCTAACTATGGCTACACCTTC,TRBV5-6,-,-,TRBJ1-2
CASSLAGGLADTQYF,TGTGCCAGCAGCCTAGCGGGGGGGCTTGCGGATACGCAGTATTTT,TRBV7-2,-,TRBD2,TRBJ2-3